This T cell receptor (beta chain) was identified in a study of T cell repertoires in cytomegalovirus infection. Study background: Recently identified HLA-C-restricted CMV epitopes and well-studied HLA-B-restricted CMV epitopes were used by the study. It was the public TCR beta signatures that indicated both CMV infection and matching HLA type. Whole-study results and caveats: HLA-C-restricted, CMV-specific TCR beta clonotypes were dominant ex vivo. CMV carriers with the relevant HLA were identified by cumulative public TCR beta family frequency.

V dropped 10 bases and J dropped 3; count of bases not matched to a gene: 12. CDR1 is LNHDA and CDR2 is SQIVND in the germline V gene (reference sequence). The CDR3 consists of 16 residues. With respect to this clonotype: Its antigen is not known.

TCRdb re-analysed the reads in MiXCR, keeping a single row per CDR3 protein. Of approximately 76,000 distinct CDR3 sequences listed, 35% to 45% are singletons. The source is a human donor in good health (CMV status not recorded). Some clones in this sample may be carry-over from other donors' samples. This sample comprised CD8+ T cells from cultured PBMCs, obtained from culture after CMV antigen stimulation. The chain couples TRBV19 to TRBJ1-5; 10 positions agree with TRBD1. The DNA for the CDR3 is TGTGCCACCCAACAGGACAGGGGGATATACAATCAGCCCCAGCATTTT. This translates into CATQQDRGIYNQPQHF.